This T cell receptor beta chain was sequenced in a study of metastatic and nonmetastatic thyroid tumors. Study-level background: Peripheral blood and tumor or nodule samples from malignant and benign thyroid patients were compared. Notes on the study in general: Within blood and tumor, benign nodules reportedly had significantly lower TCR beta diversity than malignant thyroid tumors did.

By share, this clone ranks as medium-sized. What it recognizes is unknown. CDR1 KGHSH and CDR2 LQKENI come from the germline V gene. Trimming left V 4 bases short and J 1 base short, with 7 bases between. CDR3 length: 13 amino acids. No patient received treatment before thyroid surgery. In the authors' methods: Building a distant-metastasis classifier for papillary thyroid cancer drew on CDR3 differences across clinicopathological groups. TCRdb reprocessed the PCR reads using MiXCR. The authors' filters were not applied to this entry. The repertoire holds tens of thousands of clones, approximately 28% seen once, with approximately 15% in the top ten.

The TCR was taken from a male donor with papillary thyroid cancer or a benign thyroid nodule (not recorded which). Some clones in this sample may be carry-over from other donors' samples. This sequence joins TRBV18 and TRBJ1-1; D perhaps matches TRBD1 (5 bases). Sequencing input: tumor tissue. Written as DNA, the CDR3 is TGTGCCAGCTCACGAACAGGGAACACTGAAGCTTTCTTT. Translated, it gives CASSRTGNTEAFF.